The 14 T cell receptor beta chains reported below all come from one sample, sequenced in a study of CD8 T cells in Susac syndrome. RNA in amounts of roughly 0.5 to 1 ug was reverse transcribed with random hexamers. Using its own MiXCR run on the immunoSEQ multiplex PCR reads, TCRdb lists one record per CDR3 protein. The sample lists approximately 120,000 distinct CDR3 sequences, around 90% occurring once. The specimen sequenced was CD8+ T cells from PBMCs. The source is a human donor with multiple sclerosis.

The gene calls are TRBV6-5 and TRBJ2-7; unclear D gene. With 6 bases removed from V and 4 bases from J, the gap between germline ends came to 13 bases. This CDR3 is built from 13 residues. Germline CDR1 and CDR2: MNHEY and SVGAGI. The CDR3 bases are TGTGCCAGCAGCCCGGGTCTTGGGTACGAGCAGTACTTC. As protein: CASSPGLGYEQYF.

This chain links TRBV2 with TRBJ2-1; D perhaps matches TRBD2 (6 bases). The CDR3 length is 17 residues. The V and J ends lost 0 bases and 5 bases respectively, with 17 bases between them. Germline V gene sequence: CDR1 SNHLY, CDR2 FYNNEI. The CDR3 coding sequence is TGTGCCAGCAGTGAAGCGGTCTTACGGGAGATAGACAATGAGCAGTTCTTC. It is translated as CASSEAVLREIDNEQFF.

This clonotype has only one observation. The chain uses TRBV25-1 and TRBJ2-2, with 8 bases that match TRBD2. Trimming took 6 bases from V and 4 from J; bases not matched to a gene: 13. The CDR3 has 17 amino acids. The germline gives CDR1 MGHDK, CDR2 SYGVNS. The CDR3 DNA follows: TGTGCCAGCAGCCGGACCTCAGCGGGAGCGTTCACCGGGGAGCTGTTTTTT. This sequence encodes CASSRTSAGAFTGELFF.

This clonotype has just one count. This CDR3 reads CSVEDAGLAGPSILNNEQFF. The CDR3 DNA reads as TGCAGCGTTGAAGATGCGGGACTAGCGGGACCCTCGATCCTAAACAATGAGCAGTTCTTC. The chain carries TRBV29-1 and TRBJ2-1; 13 positions agree with TRBD2. The trim removed 0 bases at V and 5 bases at J, leaving 16 bases unmatched. CDR3 length equals 20 residues. CDR1 and CDR2 from the germline V gene are SQVTM and ANQGSEA.

The V gene is TRBV24-1, the J gene TRBJ1-4; no firm D call. From germline, CDR1 is KGHDR and CDR2 SFDVKD. The CDR3 is 12 amino acids. With 6 bases removed from V and 12 bases from J, the gap between germline ends came to 13 bases. In DNA, the CDR3 is TGTGCCACCAGTACGATTTTCAGCGAACTGTTTTTT. It translates to CATSTIFSELFF.

The V call is TRBV19, the J call TRBJ2-3; no reliable D call. The germline CDR1 and CDR2 sequences are LNHDA and SQIVND (reference sequence). Trimming shortened V by 3 bases and J by 4 bases, and 14 bases separated the two germline ends. The CDR3 spans 15 residues. CDR3 amino acids: CASSIQTLRADTQYF. The CDR3 DNA sequence: TGTGCCAGTAGTATTCAGACGTTGCGTGCAGATACGCAGTATTTT.

The chain joins TRBV7-2 to TRBJ2-5; 11 nucleotides line up with TRBD1. The germline gives CDR1 SGHTA, CDR2 FQGNSA. The V and J ends lost 5 bases and 4 bases, in that order; junction bases with no gene match: 6. This CDR3 contains 15 residues. The CDR3 sequence: CASSTGQGAGETQYF. DNA for the CDR3: TGTGCCAGCAGCACTGGACAGGGGGCGGGAGAGACCCAGTACTTC.

The chain is built from TRBV12-3 or TRBV12-4 and TRBJ1-2, with D unclear. The CDR3 loop spans 13 amino acids. Trimming pared 3 bases from V and 6 bases from J, leaving 11 bases between. The CDR3 spells CASSLLERDGYTF. Written as DNA, the CDR3 is TGTGCCAGCAGTTTGTTAGAGAGGGATGGCTACACCTTC.

The genes are TRBV4-1 and TRBJ1-5; weak D call: TRBD1 (6 bases). Germline V gene lookup returns CDR1 MGHRA and CDR2 YSYEKL. The CDR3 consists of 16 residues. Trimming took 4 bases from V and 3 from J, leaving 16 bases between them. In nucleotides, the CDR3 is TGCGCCAGCAGCCTCCGGGACAACTTGCTCAATCAGCCCCAGCATTTT. The encoded protein is CASSLRDNLLNQPQHF.

The J gene is TRBJ1-3, the V gene TRBV20-1; D is ambiguous. Germline-derived CDR1 and CDR2 are DFQATT and SNEGSKA (reference sequence). V lost 5 bases to trimming and J lost 0 bases, with 14 bases between them. The CDR3 has 15 amino acids. The CDR3 DNA follows: TGCAGTGCTGAGGGATGGGCCCTCTCTGGAAACACCATATATTTT. It codes for CSAEGWALSGNTIYF.

The chain joins TRBV29-1 to TRBJ2-7; D remains unclear. Germline CDR1 SQVTM, CDR2 ANQGSEA. The CDR3 is 12 amino acids. Trimming shortened V by 7 bases and J by 3 bases, and 13 bases separated the two germline ends. This CDR3 is CSAEDGGYEQYF. Here the CDR3 DNA reads TGCAGCGCCGAGGACGGTGGCTACGAGCAGTACTTC.

Here the CDR3 DNA reads TGTGCCAGCAGCCCCAATGAAAAACTGTTTTTT. Translating it yields CASSPNEKLFF. The J gene is TRBJ1-4, the V gene TRBV5-8; no clear D gene. This CDR3 comprises 11 residues. CDR1 and CDR2 (germline): SGHTS, YDEGEE. Deletions cut 4 bases from V and 5 bases from J, with 3 bases between.

V usage is TRBV27 and J usage is TRBJ2-5; 8 nucleotides match TRBD2. CDR1 is MNHEY, CDR2 SMNVEV, per germline (reference sequence). The V and J ends lost 5 bases and 2 bases, in that order; junction bases with no gene match: 7. This CDR3 is built from 15 residues. The CDR3 region is CASSTTSGSQETQYF. CDR3 nucleotide sequence: TGTGCCAGCAGTACCACTAGCGGCTCACAAGAGACCCAGTACTTC.

The chain's CDR3 is CASSPGTGFHEQYF. For the CDR3, the DNA is TGTGCCAGCAGTCCCGGGACAGGGTTCCACGAGCAGTACTTC. The chain recombines TRBV27 with TRBJ2-7; 9 nucleotides line up with TRBD1. This CDR3 region has 14 residues. Germline CDR1 and CDR2: MNHEY and SMNVEV (reference sequence). Losses at the gene ends were 5 bases for V and 5 bases for J; bases not matched to a gene: 7.